This paragraph reports one T cell receptor beta chain. This sample was included in a study of blood T cell repertoires in COVID-19. The overall study: Whether acute or convalescent, the COVID-19 samples came from the United States, Italy and Spain. Nucleic acid was either cDNA or gDNA, and it came from T cells, B-cell-depleted T cells, or PBMCs.

V lost 4 bases, J lost 0 bases, and 9 bases lay in between. There are 14 residues in the CDR3. The germline gives CDR1 SNHLY, CDR2 FYNNEI. As processed by the authors: Estimated nucleated cell counts came from reference gene primer amplification. Clones were sequenced by immunoSEQ multiplex PCR, and TCRdb holds only the in-frame ones, with some missing. For V, J and clone size, that table is used; D and trimming come from the DNA. The sample contains roughly 28,000 clones, roughly nine tenths of which appear only once. V gene TRBV2 combines with J gene TRBJ1-1, with D possibly being TRBD1 (6 bases). Sequenced sample: peripheral blood. This clonotype originated in a human donor with acute or convalescent COVID-19. The donor label of this sample is uncertain. The CDR3 DNA is TGTGCCAGCAGTGCAGGGGAATTGAACACTGAAGCTTTCTTT. Its translation: CASSAGELNTEAFF.